The rows below give T cell receptor beta chains drawn from one sample of a study of T cells in Graves' hyperthyroidism and ophthalmopathy. TCRdb processed the multiplex PCR reads anew with MiXCR; each CDR3 protein has one entry. The data contain approximately 510,000 distinct CDR3 sequences, 20% to 25% of them singletons. The sequenced material came from blood. The receptors shown here come from a man between 18 and 35 years old with Graves' hyperthyroidism. The CDR3 runs from the conserved cysteine through the conserved F or W. A D gene is named only where the DNA matches it firmly. Size is omitted from some rows. Given values are once, few, many or a class for expanded clones.

>TRBV30|TRBJ1-1|many|TRBD1
CAWKADRGILNTEAFF
TGTGCCTGGAAGGCGGACAGGGGTATACTCAACACTGAAGCTTTCTTT
>TRBV15|TRBJ1-2|many|-
CATSSRGGNYGYTF
TGTGCCACCAGCTCCCGAGGAGGGAACTATGGCTACACCTTC
>TRBV20-1|TRBJ2-5|-|TRBD2
CSAYPGLTQETQYF
TGCAGTGCGTATCCGGGACTAACTCAAGAGACCCAGTACTTC
>TRBV7-9|TRBJ2-5|-|TRBD2
CASSPASGKETQYF
TGTGCCAGCAGCCCCGCTAGCGGGAAAGAGACCCAGTACTTC
>TRBV28|TRBJ2-2|many|TRBD2
CASSLLYLAGTGELFF
TGTGCCAGCAGTTTATTGTACCTAGCGGGGACCGGGGAGCTGTTTTTT
>TRBV2|TRBJ1-1|many|-
CASTRTVEAFF
TGTGCCAGCACACGGACGGTGGAAGCTTTCTTT
>TRBV5-6|TRBJ1-5|many|-
CASSLWQGGGYSNQPQHF
TGTGCCAGCAGCTTGTGGCAGGGAGGAGGTTATAGCAATCAGCCCCAGCATTTT
>TRBV27|TRBJ1-2|-|TRBD1
CASSMGQGGGYTF
TGTGCCAGCAGCATGGGACAGGGCGGGGGCTACACCTTC
>TRBV12-3/TRBV12-4|TRBJ1-2|-|-
CASSFPRGGILNGYTF
TGTGCCAGCAGTTTCCCCAGGGGCGGGATTCTAAACGGCTACACCTTC
>TRBV2|TRBJ2-5|many|-
CASSEGPVRETQYF
TGTGCCAGCAGTGAAGGCCCGGTTAGGGAGACCCAGTACTTC
>TRBV6-5|TRBJ2-7|few|-
CASSYVRTSYEQYF
TGTGCCAGCAGTTACGTTAGGACAAGCTACGAGCAGTACTTC
>TRBV27|TRBJ1-2|-|TRBD1
CASSSSTTSGTELDGYTF
TGTGCCAGCAGTTCATCGACCACATCAGGGACAGAATTGGATGGCTACACCTTC
>TRBV6-5|TRBJ1-2|many|-
CASSYGDPYGYTF
TGTGCCAGCAGTTACGGGGACCCGTATGGCTACACCTTC